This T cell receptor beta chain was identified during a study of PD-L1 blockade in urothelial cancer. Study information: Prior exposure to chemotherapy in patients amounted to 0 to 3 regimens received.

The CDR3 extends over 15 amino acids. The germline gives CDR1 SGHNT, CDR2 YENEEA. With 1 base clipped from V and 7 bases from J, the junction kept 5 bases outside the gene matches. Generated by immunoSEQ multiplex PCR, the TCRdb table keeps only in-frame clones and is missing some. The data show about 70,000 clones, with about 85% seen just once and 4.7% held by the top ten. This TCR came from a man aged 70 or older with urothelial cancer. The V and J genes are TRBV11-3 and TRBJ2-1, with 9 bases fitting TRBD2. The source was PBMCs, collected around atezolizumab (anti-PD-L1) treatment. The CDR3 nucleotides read TGTGCCAGCAGCTTAGGCGGGAGGGCAAATAATGAGCAGTTCTTC. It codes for CASSLGGRANNEQFF.